This T cell receptor (beta chain) was sequenced in a study of T cell responses to AZD1222 COVID-19 vaccine. As to this clone: Antigen specificity is unknown.

The study's findings and limits: The study found Spike-specific TCR breadth and depth rose after two AZD1222 doses.

TCRdb's copy holds only in-frame clones and misses some; the assay was immunoSEQ multiplex PCR. The repertoire holds some 60,000 clones, 75% to 90% seen once, with 6.9% in the top ten. This receptor was taken from an adult who received the AZD1222 COVID-19 vaccine. Sequenced here: peripheral blood, sampled 28 days after the second AZD1222 dose.

DNA for the CDR3: TGTGCCAGCAGCTCCGGGTTACAAGAGACCCAGTACTTC. Translated: CASSSGLQETQYF. The V and J genes are TRBV7-2 and TRBJ2-5, with no clear D. The CDR3 extends over 13 amino acids. V was trimmed by 4 bases and J by 2 bases, leaving 8 bases between them. The V gene's germline CDR1 is SGHTA and CDR2 FQGNSA.